This TCR beta chain emerged from a study of OX40 agonist ivuxolimab in advanced cancers. TCRdb's copy holds only in-frame clones and misses some; the assay was immunoSEQ multiplex PCR. The sample lists around 60,000 clones, approximately 86% occurring once. In germline, CDR1 is SGHNT, CDR2 YYREEE (reference sequence). V lost 2 bases and J lost 6, with 9 bases in between. The CDR3 consists of 12 residues. This clone occurred once. The sample consisted of CD4+ or CD8+ T cells sorted from blood, taken in a trial of the OX40 agonist ivuxolimab. The chain uses TRBV5-4 and TRBJ2-7, with a possible D match to TRBD1 (6 bases). The sequence derives from an adult with an advanced solid tumor such as melanoma, head and neck, liver or kidney cancer. CDR3 DNA: TGTGCCAGCAGCTTAACAGGGAGCGAGCAGTACTTC. Its protein is CASSLTGSEQYF.